This TCR beta chain is from a study of CD8+ T cells in alopecia areata. This clone was counted only a few times. Treatment of the sample: oral pan-JAK inhibitor, 5-10 mg twice daily. As the sequencing template, cDNA was produced by extracting RNA and reverse transcribing it. TCRdb's copy holds only in-frame clones and misses some; the assay was immunoSEQ multiplex PCR. The sample contains more than 200,000 clones, about 64% of which appear only once. Sequenced here: CD4+ T cells sorted from blood, sampled at week 4, from a patient treated with tofacitinib. This clonotype originated in a human donor with alopecia areata.

The CDR3 DNA is TGTGCCATCAGTGACCCTAATCAGCCCCAGCATTTT. It encodes CAISDPNQPQHF. This chain connects TRBV10-3 to TRBJ1-5; D gene uncertain. The CDR3 is made up of 12 amino acids. Germline V gene lookup returns CDR1 ENHRY and CDR2 SYGVKD. V gave up 3 bases and J gave up 4 bases, with 4 bases separating them.